The 29 T cell receptor beta chains presented below share a single source sample, sequenced in a study of CD8+CD57+ T cells in acquired aplastic anemia. Individuals selected for sequencing had exhibited CD8+CD57+ cell expansion on flow cytometry. Profiling that covered TCR beta VDJ and CDR3 relied on genomic DNA as its template. TCRdb processed the reads anew with MiXCR; each CDR3 protein has one entry. The sample consists of 130,000 or so distinct CDR3 sequences, about 40% of them appearing once. The specimen was sorted CD4+, CD8+, or CD8+CD57+ T cells (not recorded which) from PBMCs. These receptors were collected from a human donor with aplastic anemia.

This clonotype was seen ten or more times. The chain uses TRBV4-3 and TRBJ1-1; no firm D call. The ends were cut back, 2 bases at V and 1 base at J, with 5 bases in the middle. Germline CDR1 and CDR2: LGHNA and YSLEER. The CDR3 totals 13 residues. The CDR3 bases are TGCGCCAGCAGCCAATACACGAACACTGAAGCTTTCTTT. Translated, it gives CASSQYTNTEAFF.

In the case of this clonotype: One base away lies a much larger clone, so this may be a sequencing read error. The chain uses TRBV7-2 and TRBJ2-3; no firm D call. Germline V gene sequence: CDR1 SGHTA, CDR2 FQGNSA. The CDR3 is 13 amino acids. The CDR3 loop reads CASSLDPEVYSFF. CDR3 coding DNA: TGTGCCAGCAGCTTAGACCCAGAGGTTTATAGCTTTTTT.

This clonotype was recorded at least ten times. The chain links TRBV6-1 to TRBJ1-6; D ambiguous. Germline V gene sequence: CDR1 MNHNS, CDR2 SASEGT. This CDR3 has 13 residues. V was shortened by 7 bases and J by 8 bases, with 12 bases between the two germline ends. The CDR3 region has the DNA TGTGCCAGCACCCCGTTGAGGGATTCACCCCTCCACTTT. It codes for CASTPLRDSPLHF.

This clonotype was recorded many times. V gene TRBV7-9 combines with J gene TRBJ1-6, with 7 bases identical to TRBD1. Trimming at V came to 4 bases and at J to 6 bases, leaving 6 bases not matched to a gene. CDR1 is SEHNR and CDR2 is FQNEAQ in the germline V gene (reference sequence). The CDR3 runs 15 residues. The CDR3 is CASSSGTEPNSPLHF. The CDR3, as DNA: TGTGCCAGCAGCTCTGGGACAGAACCTAATTCACCCCTCCACTTT.

The chain links TRBV7-9 to TRBJ1-2; D perhaps matches TRBD1 (5 bases). This CDR3 comprises 14 residues. Trimming shortened V by 5 bases and J by 3 bases, and 13 bases separated the two germline ends. Germline V CDR1 and CDR2: SEHNR, FQNEAQ (reference sequence). In nucleotides, the CDR3 is TGTGCCAGCAGCCCAGGGACGGTCCACTATGGCTACACCTTC. Translated, it gives CASSPGTVHYGYTF.

This clonotype was found many times. The chain employs TRBV7-9 and TRBJ1-1; unclear D gene. Germline-derived CDR1 and CDR2 are SEHNR and FQNEAQ (reference sequence). The V end was cut by 7 bases, the J end by 7 bases, with 16 bases between. The CDR3 is 13 residues long. CDR3 sequence: CASISRGSGEAFF. The CDR3 nucleotides read TGTGCCAGCATCTCCCGAGGTAGCGGTGAAGCTTTCTTT.

This chain connects TRBV7-7 to TRBJ2-7; 9 positions agree with TRBD2. The germline CDR1 and CDR2 sequences are SSHAT and FNYEAQ (reference sequence). This CDR3 has 14 amino acids. After removal of 2 bases from V and 4 bases from J, the junction contained 3 bases not matched to a gene. CDR3 bases: TGTGCCAGCAGCTTAAACCTAGCGGGGTACGAGCAGTACTTC. This translates into CASSLNLAGYEQYF.

The J gene is TRBJ1-1, the V gene TRBV9; D remains ambiguous. The CDR3 runs to 14 residues. V shed 1 base and J shed 0 bases, with 7 bases lying between them. Germline CDR1 and CDR2: SGDLS and YYNGEE. The CDR3 here is CASSVSAMNTEAFF. In nucleotides, the CDR3 is TGTGCCAGCAGCGTAAGCGCAATGAACACTGAAGCTTTCTTT.

Concerning this clonotype: Since no conserved phenylalanine or tryptophan closes the CDR3, a read error is the likely cause. Because the CDR3's place on the DNA is in doubt, the DNA is left out and the CDR3 is given as listed by TCRdb. CDR3: CASSFKPE. The chain joins TRBV7-8 to TRBJ2-3. Looked up from germline, CDR1 is SGHVS and CDR2 is FQNEAQ. Ends included, the CDR3 has 8 residues.

This clonotype showed up many times. This chain joins TRBV7-9 and TRBJ2-5, with D unresolved. Germline-derived CDR1 and CDR2 are SEHNR and FQNEAQ (reference sequence). Trimming removed 1 base at V and 5 bases at J, with 14 bases between. This CDR3 is 15 amino acids long. The chain's CDR3 is CASSLGLYGRETQYF. The CDR3 nucleotides read TGTGCCAGCAGCTTAGGATTGTACGGACGGGAGACCCAGTACTTC. Variable domain in full (rest from reference TRBV7-9 and TRBJ2-5): DTGVSQNPRHKITKRGQNVTFRCDPISEHNRLYWYRQTLGQGPEFLTYFQNEAQLEKSRLLSDRFSAERPKGSFSTLEIQRTEQGDSAMYLCASSLGLYGRETQYFGPGTRLLVL.

The V call is TRBV7-6, the J call TRBJ2-7, with D possibly being TRBD2 (7 bases). Looked up from germline, CDR1 is SGHVS and CDR2 is FNYEAQ. The CDR3 is 14 residues long. V lost 1 base, J lost 5 bases, and 12 bases lay in between. CDR3 residues: CASSLGGGLNEQYV. CDR3 coding DNA: TGTGCCAGCAGCTTAGGGGGGGGCCTCAACGAGCAGTACGTC.

This clonotype was detected a few times. The chain uses TRBV19 and TRBJ2-7; D uncertain. This CDR3 spans 12 amino acids. Germline CDR1 and CDR2: LNHDA and SQIVND (reference sequence). The CDR3 here is CATSIPRHEQCV. CDR3 nucleotide sequence: TGCGCCACCTCCATTCCGCGGCACGAGCAGTGCGTC.

This sequence joins TRBV29-1 and TRBJ1-2, with a weak D call TRBD1 (6 bases). Germline lookup yields CDR1 SQVTM and CDR2 ANQGSEA. V was pared by 1 base and J by 7 bases, with 13 bases between. The CDR3 totals 13 residues. CDR3 in amino acids: CSVEVGDISGYTF. The CDR3 DNA reads as TGCAGCGTTGAAGTTGGGGACATCTCTGGCTACACCTTC. The full variable domain, in which reference TRBV29-1 and TRBJ1-2 provide the parts outside the CDR3, is SAVISQKPSRDICQRGTSLTIQCQVDSQVTMMFWYRQQPGQSLTLIATANQGSEATYESGFVIDKFPISRPNLTFSTLTVSNMSPEDSSIYLCSVEVGDISGYTFGSGTRLTVV.

The rearrangement links TRBV2 to TRBJ1-1; D is possibly TRBD1 (6 bases). Trimming left V 2 bases short and J 7 bases short, with 8 bases between. This CDR3 has 12 amino acids. Germline CDR1 is SNHLY and CDR2 is FYNNEI. The CDR3, as DNA: TGTGCCAGCAGTGAAAGGGGGGTTGAAGCTTTCTTT. Amino acid sequence: CASSERGVEAFF.

The chain links TRBV15 to TRBJ1-5; perhaps TRBD1 as D (6 bases). Trimming shortened V by 2 bases and J by 2 bases, and 13 bases separated the two germline ends. Germline V CDR1 and CDR2: LNHNV, YYDKDF (reference sequence). The CDR3 sequence is 16 residues long. Here the CDR3 DNA reads TGTGCCACCAGCAGATTTGACAGGATCCGCAATCAGCCCCAGCATTTT. As protein: CATSRFDRIRNQPQHF. The full variable domain, its missing parts supplied by reference TRBV15 and TRBJ1-5, is DAMVIQNPRYQVTQFGKPVTLSCSQTLNHNVMYWYQQKSSQAPKLLFHYYDKDFNNEADTPDNFQSRRPNTSFCFLDIRSPGLGDTAMYLCATSRFDRIRNQPQHFGDGTRLSIL.

The rearrangement links TRBV6-1 to TRBJ2-1; the match to TRBD1 covers 8 bases. The V gene end was trimmed by 6 bases and the J gene end by 5 bases; junction bases not matched to a gene: 15. Germline values: CDR1 MNHNS, CDR2 SASEGT. The CDR3 length is 17 residues. The CDR3: CASSFARDRRLDNEQFF. The CDR3 bases are TGTGCCAGCAGCTTTGCCCGGGACAGGAGGTTGGACAATGAGCAGTTCTTC.

The CDR3 protein is CSVRTEGYGYTF. The CDR3 nucleotides are TGCAGCGTAAGGACAGAGGGCTATGGCTACACCTTC. The rearrangement joins TRBV29-1 to TRBJ1-2, with D perhaps matching TRBD1 (6 bases). Germline assignment: CDR1 SQVTM and CDR2 ANQGSEA. Trimming removed 6 bases at V and 4 bases at J, with 12 bases between. The CDR3 has 12 amino acids.

This clonotype was observed many times. The rearrangement uses TRBV7-2 and TRBJ1-2; D might be TRBD1 (6 bases). Germline V gene sequence: CDR1 SGHTA, CDR2 FQGNSA. The germline V and J ends were trimmed by 2 bases and 2 bases, with 12 bases remaining between them. There are 15 residues in the CDR3. CDR3 DNA: TGTGCCAGCAGCTTACAGAGGGGGGCCAACTATGGCTACACCTTC. Its protein is CASSLQRGANYGYTF. Full variable domain (missing parts from reference TRBV7-2 and TRBJ1-2): GAGVSQSPSNKVTEKGKDVELRCDPISGHTALYWYRQSLGQGLEFLIYFQGNSAPDKSGLPSDRFSAERTGGSVSTLTIQRTQQEDSAVYLCASSLQRGANYGYTFGSGTRLTVV.

The chain has TRBV25-1 and TRBJ2-5, with D possibly TRBD2 on 5 matching bases. The ends were cut back, 6 bases at V and 3 bases at J, with 14 bases in the middle. The CDR3 runs to 14 residues. Germline V gene data show CDR1 as MGHDK and CDR2 as SYGVNS. The CDR3 DNA reads TGTGCCAGCAGCCACAAAACGGGGAAAGAGACCCAGTACTTC. Translation: CASSHKTGKETQYF. The variable domain in full, completed from reference TRBV25-1 and TRBJ2-5, reads EADIYQTPRYLVIGTGKKITLECSQTMGHDKMYWYQQDPGMELHLIHYSYGVNSTEKGDLSSESTVSRIRTEHFPLTLESARPSHTSQYLCASSHKTGKETQYFGPGTRLLVL.

This clonotype was observed many times. The gene calls are TRBV19 and TRBJ1-5, with D perhaps TRBD1 (5 bases). The germline V gene has CDR1 LNHDA and CDR2 SQIVND (reference sequence). The CDR3 is 15 residues long. Trimming cost V 1 base and J 3 bases, with 10 bases left between them. The CDR3 DNA sequence: TGTGCCAGTAGTATAGCAGACAGACACAATCAGCCCCAGCATTTT. The encoded protein is CASSIADRHNQPQHF.

To note about this clonotype: It may be a read error: a sequence one base away is much more abundant. The genes are TRBV27 and TRBJ1-6; 11 bases agree with TRBD1. The CDR3 sequence is 16 residues long. CDR1 MNHEY and CDR2 SMNVEV come from the germline V gene (reference sequence). CDR3 in DNA: TGTGCCGGCAGTTTATCGACCGGGACAGGGGGTTCACCCCTCCACTTT. Translated: CAGSLSTGTGGSPLHF.

Details on this clonotype: This clone may be a read error of a much larger clone one base away. The J gene is TRBJ2-7, the V gene TRBV20-1; perhaps TRBD1 as D (7 bases). The CDR3 runs to 17 residues. The germline V gene encodes CDR1 DFQATT and CDR2 SNEGSKA (reference sequence). V was clipped by 5 bases and J by 3 bases, with 26 bases between them. The CDR3 reads CSAWGEDRAYNFYEQYF. The CDR3, as DNA: TGCAGTGCTTGGGGGGAAGACAGGGCCTATAACTTCTACGAGCAGTACTTC.

The chain combines TRBV5-6 with TRBJ1-2; tentative D call: TRBD1 (6 bases). Germline lookup yields CDR1 SGHDT and CDR2 YYEEEE. The CDR3 extends over 16 amino acids. Trimming cost V 0 bases and J 2 bases, with 14 bases left between them. The CDR3 sequence: CASSLGAGAKNYGYTF. CDR3 bases: TGTGCCAGCAGCTTGGGGGCAGGGGCTAAAAACTATGGCTACACCTTC.

There are a few counts of this clonotype. The chain is built from TRBV5-6 and TRBJ2-1; 8 positions match TRBD2. The ends lost 0 bases at V and 3 bases at J; junction bases unmatched: 2. The CDR3 extends over 15 amino acids. CDR1 SGHDT and CDR2 YYEEEE come from the germline V gene. The CDR3 sequence is CASSLVGGDYNEQFF. DNA for the CDR3: TGTGCCAGCAGCTTGGTCGGGGGGGACTACAATGAGCAGTTCTTC. The full variable domain, completed using reference TRBV5-6 and TRBJ2-1, is DAGVTQSPTHLIKTRGQQVTLRCSPKSGHDTVSWYQQALGQGPQFIFQYYEEEERQRGNFPDRFSGHQFPNYSSELNVNALLLGDSALYLCASSLVGGDYNEQFFGPGTRLTVL.

The V call is TRBV20-1, the J call TRBJ2-7; D may be TRBD2 (6 bases). The ends were cut back, 4 bases at V and 3 bases at J, with 22 bases in the middle. Germline CDR1 reads DFQATT; CDR2 reads SNEGSKA (reference sequence). There are 16 residues in the CDR3. Here the CDR3 DNA reads TGCAGTGCTAACCACCTAAGGGGCGGGGCGAACTACGAGCAGTACTTC. Translating gives CSANHLRGGANYEQYF.

There are a few counts of this clonotype. The genes are TRBV29-1 and TRBJ1-1; D not certain. The CDR3 is 11 residues long. V shed 3 bases and J shed 11 bases, with 13 bases lying between them. The V gene's germline CDR1 is SQVTM and CDR2 ANQGSEA. The CDR3 region is CSVEGGGYAFF. As DNA, the CDR3 is TGCAGCGTTGAGGGAGGAGGGTATGCTTTCTTT.

Only one count was recorded for this clonotype. The V call is TRBV5-4, the J call TRBJ1-5; D possibly corresponds to TRBD1 (5 bases). The CDR3 sequence is 17 residues long. V gave up 2 bases and J gave up 1 base, with 16 bases separating them. Germline V gene data show CDR1 as SGHNT and CDR2 as YYREEE (reference sequence). The CDR3 bases are TGTGCCAGCAGCTTAGGCCCGGGACTGACGAGCAATCAGCCCCAGCATTTT. As protein: CASSLGPGLTSNQPQHF.

This clonotype was recorded many times. The chain links TRBV12-3 or TRBV12-4 to TRBJ2-3; D call uncertain. Deletions cut 6 bases from V and 11 bases from J, with 12 bases between. CDR3 size: 11 residues. CDR3 nucleotide sequence: TGTGCCAGCAGCCTACGGTTGAAGCAGTATTTT. Its protein is CASSLRLKQYF.

This clonotype appeared many times. The gene calls are TRBV7-8 and TRBJ2-1, with no clear D. This CDR3 spans 11 amino acids. V was shortened by 5 bases and J by 9 bases, with 8 bases between the two germline ends. Germline loops: CDR1 SGHVS, CDR2 FQNEAQ. DNA of the CDR3: TGTGCCAGCAGCGGGCTGGCTGAGCAGTTCTTC. It encodes CASSGLAEQFF.